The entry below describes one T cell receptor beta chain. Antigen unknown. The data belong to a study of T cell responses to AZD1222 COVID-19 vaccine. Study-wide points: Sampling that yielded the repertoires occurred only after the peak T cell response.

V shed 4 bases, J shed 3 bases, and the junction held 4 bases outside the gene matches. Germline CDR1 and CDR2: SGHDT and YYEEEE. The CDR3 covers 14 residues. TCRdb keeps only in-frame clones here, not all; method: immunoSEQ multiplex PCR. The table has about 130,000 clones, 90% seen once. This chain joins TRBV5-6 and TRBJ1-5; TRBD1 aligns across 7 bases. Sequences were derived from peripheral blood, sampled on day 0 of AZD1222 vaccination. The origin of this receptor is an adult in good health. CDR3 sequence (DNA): TGTGCCAGCAGCCTTGGACAGGACAATCAGCCCCAGCATTTT. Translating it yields CASSLGQDNQPQHF.